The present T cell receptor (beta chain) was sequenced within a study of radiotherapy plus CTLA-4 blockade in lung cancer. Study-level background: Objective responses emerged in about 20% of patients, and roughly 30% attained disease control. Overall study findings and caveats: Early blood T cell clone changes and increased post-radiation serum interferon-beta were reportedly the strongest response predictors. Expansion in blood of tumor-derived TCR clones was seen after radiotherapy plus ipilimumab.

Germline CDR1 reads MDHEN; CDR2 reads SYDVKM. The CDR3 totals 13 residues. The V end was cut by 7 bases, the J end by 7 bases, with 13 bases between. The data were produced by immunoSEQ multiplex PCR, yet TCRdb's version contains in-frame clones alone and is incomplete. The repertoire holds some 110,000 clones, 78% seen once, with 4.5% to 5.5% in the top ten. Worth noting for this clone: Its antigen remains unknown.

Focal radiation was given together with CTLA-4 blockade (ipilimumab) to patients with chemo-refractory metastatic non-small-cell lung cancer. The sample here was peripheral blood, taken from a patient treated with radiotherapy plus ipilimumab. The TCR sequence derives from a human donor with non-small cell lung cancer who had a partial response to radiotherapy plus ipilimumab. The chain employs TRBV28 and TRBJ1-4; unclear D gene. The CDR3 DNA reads TGTGCCAGCAAATCGAGAGTAACTGAAAAACTGTTTTTT. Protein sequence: CASKSRVTEKLFF.